This T cell receptor (beta chain) was captured in a study of cytomegalovirus exposure and HLA in healthy donors. J gave up 3 bases and V 2 bases, and 5 bases lay outside the gene matches. Germline V gene lookup returns CDR1 KGHSH and CDR2 LQKENI. This CDR3 comprises 15 residues. Primers for the PCR totalled 60 Vbeta and 13 Jbeta. TCRdb's table, derived via immunoSEQ multiplex PCR, lists solely in-frame clones and lacks some. The sample yields roughly 90,000 clones, around 85% seen once. V gene TRBV18 combines with J gene TRBJ2-7, with 9 bases matching TRBD1. The material sequenced was PBMCs. This receptor was identified in a man aged 18-30 years in good health and CMV-seronegative. Here the CDR3 DNA reads TGTGCCAGCTCACCAACGGGACAGGGAATCTACGAGCAGTACTTC. Protein: CASSPTGQGIYEQYF. The full variable domain, in which reference TRBV18 and TRBJ2-7 provide the parts outside the CDR3, is NAGVMQNPRHLVRRRGQEARLRCSPMKGHSHVYWYRQLPEEGLKFMVYLQKENIIDESGMPKERFSAEFPKEGPSILRIQQVVRGDSAAYFCASSPTGQGIYEQYFGPGTRLTVT.